The clone carrying this TCR beta chain showed up just a few times. Per the original methods: Estimated nucleated cell counts came from reference gene primer amplification. Clones were sequenced by immunoSEQ multiplex PCR, and TCRdb holds only the in-frame ones, with some missing. Clone size and the V and J calls come from that table; the DNA yielded D and trimming. In the table there are a few hundred thousand clones, 80% to 90% of which are singletons. The source of the sample is a study of blood T cell repertoires in COVID-19. The wider study: Samples of COVID-19 (acute and convalescent) were obtained from the United States, Italy and Spain.

The CDR3 is made up of 17 amino acids. CDR1 is SEHNR and CDR2 is FQNEAQ in the germline V gene (reference sequence). Trimming stripped 0 bases from V and 0 bases from J, with 15 bases between. Donors in Cohort 3 counted as recovered after two negative PCRs, clearance, or symptom resolution. The sample taken for sequencing was PBMCs or T cells enriched from blood (not recorded which). The receptor was isolated from a woman in her forties or fifties who had recovered from COVID-19. J is TRBJ2-7 and V is TRBV7-9, with D possibly being TRBD1 (7 bases). The CDR3: CASSLALSGGTSYEQYF. The CDR3 DNA reads as TGTGCCAGCAGCTTAGCGCTTTCAGGGGGGACCTCCTACGAGCAGTACTTC.